This T cell receptor (beta chain) stems from a study of blood T cells in healthy people across ages. A second about 7 to 11 cycle PCR used barcoded and J-beta primers. TCRdb re-derived calls from the 5' RACE reads in MiXCR, one entry per CDR3 protein. The sample gives 750,000 to 950,000 distinct CDR3 sequences, more than 25% of which show up once; around 3% is in the top ten. This clonotype was recorded a few times. This sample also appeared in a second study, on T cells of mothers and their children.

This sequence originates from a boy between 10 and 17 years old in good health. Sequenced sample: blood.

The CDR3 DNA reads as TGTGCCAGCAGTCCCCGCCGACAGGGGGCTAGTGAAAAACTGTTTTTT. Amino acid sequence: CASSPRRQGASEKLFF. V is TRBV28 and J is TRBJ1-4, with TRBD1 matching over 10 bases. Germline V gives CDR1 MDHEN, CDR2 SYDVKM. The CDR3 consists of 16 residues. The V and J ends lost 5 bases and 7 bases, in that order; junction bases with no gene match: 10.